These 19 T cell receptor beta chains originate from one sample sequenced in a study of T cell responses to AZD1222 COVID-19 vaccine. Sequencing used immunoSEQ multiplex PCR; TCRdb keeps in-frame clones, though not all of them. In the table there are roughly 100,000 clones, roughly 90% of which are singletons. The sequencing here drew on peripheral blood, taken on day 0 of AZD1222 vaccination. These receptor sequences come from an adult in good health.

The chain is built from TRBV30 and TRBJ1-6; unclear D gene. Trimming left V 2 bases short and J 0 bases short, with 11 bases between. Looked up from germline, CDR1 is GTSNPN and CDR2 is SVGIG (reference sequence). The CDR3 spans 16 residues. DNA for the CDR3: TGTGCCTGGAGTTATACCGTCAGCTCCTATAATTCACCCCTCCACTTT. Its protein product is CAWSYTVSSYNSPLHF.

In its sample, this clone was seen many times. This chain joins TRBV11-3 and TRBJ1-6; possibly TRBD1 for D (5 bases). Germline V gene data show CDR1 as SGHNT and CDR2 as YENEEA. Trimming stripped 3 bases from V and 5 bases from J, with 11 bases between. The length of the CDR3 is 15 residues. CDR3 region: CASSLGGINNSPLHF. In DNA form, the CDR3 reads TGTGCCAGCAGCTTGGGGGGTATCAATAATTCACCCCTCCACTTT.

The chain couples TRBV18 to TRBJ2-2; D is ambiguous. CDR3 size: 18 residues. Between the trimmed V and J ends, which lost 4 bases and 6 bases, there was a span of 24 bases. Germline lookup yields CDR1 KGHSH and CDR2 LQKENI. The CDR3 DNA reads as TGTGCCAGCTCACTACACTCTACCTCGACTCTGTTGCCCGGGGAGCTGTTTTTT. Amino acids: CASSLHSTSTLLPGELFF.

The chain employs TRBV2 and TRBJ1-5; 8 positions match TRBD1. The V segment lost 5 bases and the J segment 4 bases; nucleotides outside the gene matches: 4. The CDR3 spans 14 residues. Germline loops: CDR1 SNHLY, CDR2 FYNNEI. CDR3 sequence: CASSPGTGNQPQHF. Written as DNA, the CDR3 is TGTGCCAGCAGTCCTGGGACAGGAAATCAGCCCCAGCATTTT.

On this clone: Other DNA sequences in the sample encode the same CDR3. The chain couples TRBV7-9 to TRBJ1-3, with 9 positions matching TRBD1. CDR1 and CDR2 from the germline V gene are SEHNR and FQNEAQ (reference sequence). V gave up 5 bases and J gave up 1 base; unmatched junction bases: 3. This CDR3 has 15 amino acids. CDR3 sequence reads: CASSKQGASGNTIYF. DNA of the CDR3: TGTGCCAGCAGCAAACAGGGGGCATCTGGAAACACCATATATTTT.

The V call is TRBV5-1, the J call TRBJ2-7; D is undetermined. Per the germline V gene, CDR1 is SGHRS and CDR2 is YFSETQ. Trimming took 2 bases from V and 5 from J, leaving 8 bases between them. This CDR3 spans 12 amino acids. Written as DNA, the CDR3 is TGCGCCAGCAGCTTTGTCGGCCACGAGCAGTACTTC. Residues: CASSFVGHEQYF.

J is TRBJ1-3 and V is TRBV6-5; D is unclear. Per the germline V gene, CDR1 is MNHEY and CDR2 is SVGAGI. V was clipped by 10 bases and J by 4 bases, with 14 bases between them. The CDR3 spans 13 residues. In nucleotides, the CDR3 is TGTGCCACCATCACCGACGGCGGAAACACCATATATTTT. This translates into CATITDGGNTIYF.

This CDR3 is CASSFRIGQPQHF. CDR3 in DNA: TGTGCCAGCAGCTTTAGAATAGGTCAGCCCCAGCATTTT. The gene calls are TRBV11-3 and TRBJ1-5; D not resolved. The V and J ends lost 3 bases and 6 bases respectively, with 9 bases between them. The CDR3 contains 13 residues. Germline lookup yields CDR1 SGHNT and CDR2 YENEEA.

V and J are TRBV4-2 and TRBJ2-1, with 10 positions matching TRBD2. This CDR3 comprises 17 residues. V lost 0 bases and J lost 7; bases outside the gene matches: 9. CDR1 is LGHNA and CDR2 is YNFKEQ in the germline V gene. The CDR3 reads CASSQDPSGGAGNEQFF. CDR3 DNA sequence: TGTGCCAGCAGCCAAGACCCAAGCGGGGGGGCAGGGAATGAGCAGTTCTTC.

V and J are TRBV4-3 and TRBJ1-3; D gene uncertain. The germline CDR1 and CDR2 sequences are LGHNA and YSLEER. The V gene lost 2 bases and the J gene lost 3 bases, with 11 bases spanning the gap. This CDR3 has 15 amino acids. The CDR3 sequence: CASSQFGSLGNTIYF. The CDR3 DNA is TGCGCCAGCAGCCAATTTGGTTCCCTTGGAAACACCATATATTTT.

This chain uses TRBV25-1 with TRBJ1-1, with 7 positions matching TRBD1. V lost 6 bases to trimming and J lost 1 base; unmatched junction nucleotides: 5. CDR1 MGHDK and CDR2 SYGVNS come from the germline V gene. There are 14 residues in the CDR3. The CDR3 reads CASRVTGQNTEAFF. The CDR3, as DNA: TGTGCCAGCAGAGTGACAGGGCAGAACACTGAAGCTTTCTTT.

V usage is TRBV7-8 and J usage is TRBJ2-5; no firm D call. The CDR3 is 16 residues long. Trimming shortened V by 5 bases and J by 2 bases, and 18 bases separated the two germline ends. Per the germline V gene, CDR1 is SGHVS and CDR2 is FQNEAQ. The DNA of the CDR3 is TGTGCCAGCAGCCCTCCCGGACCCCCCTCTCAAGAGACCCAGTACTTC. Protein product: CASSPPGPPSQETQYF.

This chain connects TRBV5-1 to TRBJ2-1; D might be TRBD2 (6 bases). Trimming took off 2 bases at V and 8 bases at J, with 17 bases between the two ends. Looked up from germline, CDR1 is SGHRS and CDR2 is YFSETQ. This CDR3 comprises 15 residues. The CDR3 sequence: CASSFSGTYVDEQFF. As DNA, the CDR3 is TGCGCCAGCAGCTTTAGCGGCACGTACGTCGATGAGCAGTTCTTC.

The chain uses TRBV19 and TRBJ1-2; D may be TRBD1 (6 bases). CDR1 and CDR2 from the germline V gene are LNHDA and SQIVND (reference sequence). Trimming took 3 bases from V and 8 from J, leaving 10 bases between them. The CDR3 is made up of 12 amino acids. The CDR3 DNA reads as TGTGCCAGTAGTATGCAGGGGCAAGGCTACACCTTC. It codes for CASSMQGQGYTF.

CDR3 protein: CASSLGRRGLQETQYF. Written as DNA, the CDR3 is TGCGCCAGCAGCTTGGGACGTAGGGGGTTACAAGAGACCCAGTACTTC. The chain uses TRBV5-1 and TRBJ2-5; a possible D gene is TRBD1 (6 bases). Trimming stripped 0 bases from V and 2 bases from J, with 14 bases between. Germline V CDR1 and CDR2: SGHRS, YFSETQ. The CDR3 loop spans 16 amino acids.

The rearrangement links TRBV7-3 to TRBJ2-7, with 8 bases identical to TRBD2. Trimming took 8 bases from V and 0 from J; bases not matched to a gene: 9. CDR3 length equals 15 residues. Germline lookup yields CDR1 SGHTA and CDR2 FQGTGA. The CDR3 reads CASSPSGGVSYEQYF. CDR3 nucleotides: TGTGCCAGCTCCCCCTCGGGGGGGGTCTCCTACGAGCAGTACTTC.

The chain uses TRBV4-1 and TRBJ2-6; 9 positions agree with TRBD1. V lost 0 bases, J lost 3 bases, and 3 bases stayed unmatched. The CDR3 extends over 17 amino acids. CDR1 is MGHRA, CDR2 YSYEKL, per germline. The CDR3 reads CASSQEGTGRGANVLTF. The CDR3 nucleotides are TGCGCCAGCAGCCAAGAGGGGACAGGGCGTGGGGCCAACGTCCTGACTTTC.

The chain uses TRBV25-1 and TRBJ1-2; D is perhaps TRBD1 (6 bases). CDR3 size: 15 residues. The V and J ends lost 3 bases and 8 bases respectively, with 19 bases between them. CDR1 is MGHDK, CDR2 SYGVNS, per germline. The CDR3 loop is CASSDGTGSHCGYTF. DNA for the CDR3: TGTGCCAGCAGTGATGGTACAGGGTCCCACTGCGGCTACACCTTC.

This sequence joins TRBV7-2 and TRBJ2-3; 13 bases are shared with TRBD2. From germline, CDR1 is SGHTA and CDR2 FQGNSA. The junction had 10 bases not matched to a gene; V was cut back by 5 bases and J by 2 bases. The CDR3 has 18 amino acids. The CDR3 DNA sequence: TGTGCCAGCAGCCGGGGACTAGCGGGGCCATCTGCCACAGATACGCAGTATTTT. It is translated as CASSRGLAGPSATDTQYF. Together with reference TRBV7-2 and TRBJ2-3, the CDR3 gives the full variable domain: GAGVSQSPSNKVTEKGKDVELRCDPISGHTALYWYRQSLGQGLEFLIYFQGNSAPDKSGLPSDRFSAERTGGSVSTLTIQRTQQEDSAVYLCASSRGLAGPSATDTQYFGPGTRLTVL.